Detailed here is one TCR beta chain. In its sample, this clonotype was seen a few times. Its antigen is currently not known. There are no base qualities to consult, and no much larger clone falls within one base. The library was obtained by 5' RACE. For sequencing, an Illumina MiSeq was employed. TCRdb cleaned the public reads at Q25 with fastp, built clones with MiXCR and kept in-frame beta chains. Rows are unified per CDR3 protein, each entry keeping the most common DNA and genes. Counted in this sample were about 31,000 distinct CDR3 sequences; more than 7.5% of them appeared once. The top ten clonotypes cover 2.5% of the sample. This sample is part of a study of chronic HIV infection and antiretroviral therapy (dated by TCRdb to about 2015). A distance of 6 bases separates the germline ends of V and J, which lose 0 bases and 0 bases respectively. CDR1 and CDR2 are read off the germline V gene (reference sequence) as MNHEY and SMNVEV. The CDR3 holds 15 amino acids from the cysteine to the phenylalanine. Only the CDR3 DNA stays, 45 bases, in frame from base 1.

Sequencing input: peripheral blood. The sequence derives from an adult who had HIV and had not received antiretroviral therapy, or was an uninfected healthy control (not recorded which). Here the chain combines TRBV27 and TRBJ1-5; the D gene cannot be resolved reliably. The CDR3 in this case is CASSLSIISNQPQHF. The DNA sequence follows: TGTGCCAGCAGTTTATCGATAATTAGCAATCAGCCCCAGCATTTT.